This is a list of T cell receptor beta chains from one sample in a study of cytotoxic CD8 clonotypes in ibrutinib-treated CLL. Some clones are missing from TCRdb's copy, which holds only in-frame ones; the method was immunoSEQ multiplex PCR. The repertoire holds about 300,000 clones, with roughly 76% as singletons. The sample consisted of PBMCs, taken at disease progression, from a patient treated with ibrutinib. The receptors here all came from a human donor with chronic lymphocytic leukemia. Both conserved end residues are part of each CDR3. The D gene is left open where the match is weak. Part of the rows lack a size; the others show once, few, many or a class for expanded clones.

v_gene	d_gene	abundance	j_gene	CDR3aa	CDR3nt
TRBV29-1	-	-	TRBJ2-7	CSVVRRGAGNEQYF	TGCAGCGTTGTAAGAAGGGGCGCCGGTAACGAGCAGTACTTC
TRBV15	-	-	TRBJ1-2	CATSPLNGWDYGYTF	TGTGCCACCAGCCCCCTGAATGGGTGGGACTATGGCTACACCTTC
TRBV5-6	-	few	TRBJ1-6	CASSLGPHGYNSPLHF	TGTGCCAGCAGCTTGGGCCCCCATGGGTATAATTCACCCCTCCACTTT
TRBV7-3	TRBD2	-	TRBJ2-1	CASSLALAGGDEQFF	TGTGCCAGCAGCTTAGCGTTAGCGGGAGGGGATGAGCAGTTCTTC
TRBV7-3	-	-	TRBJ2-2	CASSPRDAFGELFF	TGTGCCAGCAGCCCCCGGGATGCGTTCGGGGAGCTGTTTTTT
TRBV15	-	-	TRBJ1-1	CATSRETSRNTEAFF	TGTGCCACCAGCAGAGAAACTTCTAGGAACACTGAAGCTTTCTTT
TRBV5-1	TRBD2	-	TRBJ2-3	CASSSGLEATDTQYF	TGCGCCAGCAGCTCCGGACTAGAAGCGACAGATACGCAGTATTTT
TRBV7-2	-	-	TRBJ2-1	CASSLAVWTLREQFF	TGTGCCAGCAGCTTAGCCGTGTGGACCCTTCGGGAGCAGTTCTTC
TRBV19	-	-	TRBJ1-5	CASSIRGAGNQPQHF	TGTGCCAGTAGTATCCGGGGTGCGGGCAATCAGCCCCAGCATTTT
TRBV10-3	TRBD1	-	TRBJ2-7	CAIRLTGTEQYF	TGTGCCATCAGGCTGACAGGGACCGAGCAGTACTTC
TRBV13	-	-	TRBJ1-1	CASSLDPRGTEAFF	TGTGCCAGCAGCTTAGATCCTCGGGGCACTGAAGCTTTCTTT
TRBV29-1	-	-	TRBJ2-4	CSVEDRGGLTKNIQYF	TGCAGCGTTGAAGACAGGGGAGGGTTAACCAAAAACATTCAGTACTTC
TRBV13	TRBD1	-	TRBJ1-5	CASSSTTGGNGQPQHF	TGTGCCAGCAGCTCAACTACAGGGGGCAATGGGCAGCCCCAGCATTTT
TRBV18	TRBD1	-	TRBJ1-2	CASSPGQGNYGYTF	TGTGCCAGCTCACCTGGACAGGGTAACTATGGCTACACCTTC
TRBV27	-	-	TRBJ1-6	CASSLSFRGSYNSPLHF	TGTGCCAGCAGTTTATCGTTCCGGGGGTCCTATAATTCACCCCTCCACTTT
TRBV2	-	-	TRBJ1-2	CASSQARVHYGYTF	TGTGCCAGCAGCCAGGCCAGGGTTCACTATGGCTACACCTTC
TRBV6-6	-	few	TRBJ2-5	CASSYLTGQETQYF	TGTGCCAGCAGTTACCTTACAGGGCAAGAGACCCAGTACTTC
TRBV4-1	TRBD1	-	TRBJ2-7	CASSPRQGVNEQYF	TGCGCCAGCAGCCCCCGACAGGGGGTCAACGAGCAGTACTTC
TRBV5-1	-	-	TRBJ2-7	CASSLGGLSYEQYF	TGCGCCAGCAGCTTGGGGGGCCTGTCCTACGAGCAGTACTTC
TRBV5-6	-	few	TRBJ2-7	CASSLGLGAYEQYF	TGTGCCAGCAGCTTGGGTCTGGGGGCCTACGAGCAGTACTTC
TRBV9	-	-	TRBJ1-5	CASSVGSGDQPQHF	TGTGCCAGCAGCGTAGGTTCCGGGGATCAGCCCCAGCATTTT
TRBV28	-	few	TRBJ2-7	CASSQPGTSSYEQYF	TGTGCCAGCAGCCAACCCGGGACATCATCCTACGAGCAGTACTTC
TRBV5-5	-	-	TRBJ1-5	CASSPQIGSNQPQHF	TGTGCCAGCAGTCCTCAAATAGGGAGCAATCAGCCCCAGCATTTT
TRBV7-9	TRBD2	once	TRBJ2-5	CASSTIQLRREKVGETQYF	TGTGCCAGCAGCACCATCCAGTTGCGGCGGGAGAAGGTGGGAGAGACCCAGTACTTC
TRBV29-1	TRBD1	-	TRBJ2-7	CSARQGYEQYF	TGCAGCGCAAGACAGGGCTACGAGCAGTACTTC
TRBV27	TRBD1	once	TRBJ2-3	CASRTGSTDTQYF	TGTGCCAGCAGGACAGGGTCCACAGATACGCAGTATTTT
TRBV7-8	TRBD2	-	TRBJ2-7	CASSRTSLTYEQYF	TGTGCCAGCAGTAGGACTAGCCTCACCTACGAGCAGTACTTC
TRBV5-1	TRBD1	-	TRBJ1-4	CASSSGQANEKLFF	TGCGCCAGCAGCTCCGGACAGGCTAATGAAAAACTGTTTTTT
TRBV7-2	-	few	TRBJ2-7	CASSLVRTVSYEQYF	TGTGCCAGCAGCTTAGTGAGGACAGTCTCCTACGAGCAGTACTTC
TRBV7-6	TRBD2	-	TRBJ2-3	CASSARDYFTDTQYF	TGTGCCAGCAGTGCTCGGGACTACTTCACAGATACGCAGTATTTT
TRBV15	TRBD1	-	TRBJ1-2	CATSGDRVLYGYTF	TGTGCCACCAGCGGGGACAGGGTCCTGTATGGCTACACCTTC
TRBV2	-	-	TRBJ2-2	CASSDRNRRTGELFF	TGTGCCAGCAGTGACCGGAACCGAAGAACCGGGGAGCTGTTTTTT
TRBV18	-	few	TRBJ1-3	CASSPPVGLSGNTIYF	TGTGCCAGCTCACCGCCAGTGGGGTTGTCCGGAAACACCATATATTTT
TRBV7-9	-	-	TRBJ2-5	CASSLHGTETQYF	TGTGCCAGCAGCTTACACGGAACGGAGACCCAGTACTTC
TRBV4-1	TRBD2	-	TRBJ2-3	CASSPRGGHTDTQYF	TGCGCCAGCAGCCCCCGCGGGGGGCACACAGATACGCAGTATTTT
TRBV2	TRBD2	-	TRBJ2-4	CASRSTSGAKNIQYF	TGTGCCAGCAGGTCTACTAGCGGAGCCAAAAACATTCAGTACTTC
TRBV5-4	TRBD1	-	TRBJ1-1	CASSRQTGSNTEAFF	TGTGCCAGCAGTCGCCAGACAGGGTCGAACACTGAAGCTTTCTTT
TRBV5-1	-	-	TRBJ2-2	CASSFVAGAPGELFF	TGCGCCAGCAGCTTCGTTGCGGGGGCCCCCGGGGAGCTGTTTTTT
TRBV5-1	TRBD1	-	TRBJ1-4	CASSQPGQGREKLFF	TGCGCCAGCAGCCAACCGGGACAGGGGAGAGAAAAACTGTTTTTT
TRBV18	TRBD1	-	TRBJ2-6	CASSPETGGYSGANVLTF	TGTGCCAGCTCACCAGAGACAGGGGGCTACTCTGGGGCCAACGTCCTGACTTTC
TRBV9	TRBD1	-	TRBJ1-3	CASSESGTGASGNTIYF	TGTGCCAGCAGCGAATCCGGGACAGGGGCATCTGGAAACACCATATATTTT